The T cell receptor beta chain described here comes from a study of post-analysis software for immune sequencing data. Study summary: As for disease course, relapsing-remitting, secondary progressive and progressive-relapsing multiple sclerosis were all included. Study-level findings and limits: Compared with controls, patients showed significantly lower normalized Chao1 diversity. Patients had higher frequencies than controls of roughly five TRBV segments, including TRBV5-6, TRBV5-1 and TRBV20-1.

This clonotype was seen a few times. Antigen: not known. Germline V gene lookup returns CDR1 MDHEN and CDR2 SYDVKM. The CDR3 spans 15 residues. The V end was cut by 7 bases, the J end by 8 bases, with 18 bases between. Included in the TCR beta cDNA libraries were unique molecular identifiers. TCRdb itself ran the PCR reads through MiXCR, one entry per CDR3 protein. The data contain hundreds of thousands of distinct CDR3 sequences, around 60% of them seen just once; the ten biggest clones take up around 11%. The sequenced sample consisted of blood. The clonotype comes from a girl aged 2 to 10 with multiple sclerosis. V gene TRBV28 combines with J gene TRBJ1-6; TRBD1 is a possible D gene (6 bases). The CDR3 DNA follows: TGTGCCAGCATTACTCCACAGGGAAAGGATTCACCCCTCCACTTT. It specifies CASITPQGKDSPLHF.